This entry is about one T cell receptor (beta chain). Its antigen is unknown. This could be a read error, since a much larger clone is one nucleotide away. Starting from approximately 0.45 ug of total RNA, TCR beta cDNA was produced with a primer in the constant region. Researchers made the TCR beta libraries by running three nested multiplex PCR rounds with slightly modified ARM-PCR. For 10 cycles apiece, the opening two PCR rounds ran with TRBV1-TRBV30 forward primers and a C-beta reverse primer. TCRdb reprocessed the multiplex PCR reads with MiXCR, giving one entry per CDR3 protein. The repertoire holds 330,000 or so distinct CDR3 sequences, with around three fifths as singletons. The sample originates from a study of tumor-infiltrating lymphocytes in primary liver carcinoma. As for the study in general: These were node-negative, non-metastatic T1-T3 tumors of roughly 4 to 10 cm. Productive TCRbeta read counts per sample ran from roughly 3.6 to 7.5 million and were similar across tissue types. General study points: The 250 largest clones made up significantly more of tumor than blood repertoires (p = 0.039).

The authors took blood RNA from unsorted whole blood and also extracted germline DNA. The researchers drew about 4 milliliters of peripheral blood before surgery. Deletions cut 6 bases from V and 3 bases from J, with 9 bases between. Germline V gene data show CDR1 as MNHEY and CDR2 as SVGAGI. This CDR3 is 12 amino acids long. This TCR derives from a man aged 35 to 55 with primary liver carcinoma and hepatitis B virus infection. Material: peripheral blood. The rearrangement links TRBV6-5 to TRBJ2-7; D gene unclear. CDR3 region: CASRQSFYEQYF. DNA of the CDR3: TGTGCCAGCAGGCAAAGCTTCTACGAGCAGTACTTC.